These 18 T cell receptor beta chains were sequenced from one sample in a study of T-cell memory formation after mild COVID-19. TCRdb re-called the 5' RACE reads with MiXCR, one entry per CDR3 protein. The sample has 44,000 or so distinct CDR3 sequences; 8% to 10% are singletons. The specimen sequenced was PBMCs or a T cell subset sorted from them (not recorded which). The receptors shown here come from an adult woman who had mild COVID-19 (a few samples of this study predate the infection). Cell type and time point are not known.

This chain joins TRBV10-3 and TRBJ1-2; 8 bases are shared with TRBD1. The CDR3 extends over 13 amino acids. The germline CDR1 and CDR2 sequences are ENHRY and SYGVKD. Losses at the gene ends were 10 bases for V and 8 bases for J; bases not matched to a gene: 12. The CDR3 here is CATRGQGLGGYTF. CDR3 in DNA: TGTGCCACCAGGGGGCAGGGACTGGGGGGCTACACCTTC.

This clonotype has at least ten counts. The gene calls are TRBV7-2 and TRBJ2-7, with TRBD2 matching over 9 bases. This CDR3 has 14 amino acids. CDR1 and CDR2 from the germline V gene are SGHTA and FQGNSA. V lost 7 bases, J lost 9 bases, and 13 bases stayed unmatched. The chain's CDR3 is CASTLGGGRARQYF. The CDR3 nucleotides are TGTGCCAGCACCCTGGGGGGCGGGAGGGCCAGGCAGTACTTC.

In this sample, this clonotype turned up a few times. The V call is TRBV9, the J call TRBJ2-3; 7 positions match TRBD2. The CDR3 is made up of 14 amino acids. Germline trimming cut 7 bases from V and 4 bases from J; bases unmatched to any gene: 9. Germline V lookup: CDR1 SGDLS, CDR2 YYNGEE. The CDR3 sequence: CASVPGRAADTQYF. Here the CDR3 DNA reads TGTGCCAGCGTCCCAGGGAGGGCCGCAGATACGCAGTATTTT. Variable domain in full (rest from reference TRBV9 and TRBJ2-3): DSGVTQTPKHLITATGQRVTLRCSPRSGDLSVYWYQQSLDQGLQFLIQYYNGEERAKGNILERFSAQQFPDLHSELNLSSLELGDSALYFCASVPGRAADTQYFGPGTRLTVL.

The sample holds a few counts of this clonotype. The rearrangement links TRBV7-9 to TRBJ2-7; the D call may be TRBD1 or TRBD2 (5 bases each). The germline V gene has CDR1 SEHNR and CDR2 FQNEAQ (reference sequence). Trimming took 4 bases from V and 7 from J, leaving 17 bases between them. This CDR3 is 14 amino acids long. The CDR3 bases are TGTGCCAGCAGCTCCTGGGACCGAAGCTGGGAGCAGTACTTC. Translation: CASSSWDRSWEQYF.

The gene calls are TRBV9 and TRBJ1-6, with 8 bases matching TRBD1. The germline gives CDR1 SGDLS, CDR2 YYNGEE. Unmatched junction bases numbered 6, after V lost 3 bases and J lost 7 bases. The CDR3 runs to 15 residues. The CDR3 is CASSELDRANSPLHF. CDR3 nucleotides: TGTGCCAGCAGCGAGTTGGACAGGGCCAATTCACCCCTCCACTTT.

This clonotype was observed a handful of times. The chain couples TRBV24-1 to TRBJ2-3; no clear D. V dropped 1 base and J dropped 1 base, with 5 bases sitting between them. The CDR3 sequence is 14 residues long. Germline CDR1 and CDR2: KGHDR and SFDVKD. The CDR3 nucleotides are TGTGCCACCAGTGATTTAGGCCGCACAGATACGCAGTATTTT. Translated: CATSDLGRTDTQYF.

This clonotype was detected a few times. This sequence joins TRBV5-1 and TRBJ2-5; 10 bases agree with TRBD2. Germline V gives CDR1 SGHRS, CDR2 YFSETQ. The CDR3 runs 16 residues. Unmatched junction bases numbered 6, after V lost 0 bases and J lost 4 bases. The chain's CDR3 is CASSLAPAGGRETQYF. CDR3 nucleotides: TGCGCCAGCAGCTTGGCCCCAGCGGGAGGGAGAGAGACCCAGTACTTC. Variable domain in full (rest from reference TRBV5-1 and TRBJ2-5): KAGVTQTPRYLIKTRGQQVTLSCSPISGHRSVSWYQQTPGQGLQFLFEYFSETQRNKGNFPGRFSGRQFSNSRSEMNVSTLELGDSALYLCASSLAPAGGRETQYFGPGTRLLVL.

This clonotype was counted between two and nine times. The genes are TRBV6-1 and TRBJ1-1; weak D call: TRBD1 (5 bases). This CDR3 comprises 15 residues. Germline V CDR1 and CDR2: MNHNS, SASEGT. The V end was cut by 3 bases, the J end by 3 bases, with 14 bases between. This CDR3 reads CASSEYGGRDTEAFF. In DNA, the CDR3 is TGTGCCAGCAGTGAGTACGGGGGGAGGGACACTGAAGCTTTCTTT.

This clonotype showed up just a few times. The rearrangement links TRBV5-1 to TRBJ2-5, with D perhaps TRBD2 (5 bases). Germline V lookup: CDR1 SGHRS, CDR2 YFSETQ. The CDR3 loop spans 15 amino acids. Deletions cut 6 bases from V and 1 base from J, with 16 bases between. As DNA, the CDR3 is TGCGCCAGCACCCTCGGAGCGGCCGGCCAAGAGACCCAGTACTTC. Translation: CASTLGAAGQETQYF.

This clonotype came up many times. The CDR3 spells CASSRSGGSYNEQFF. The CDR3 region has the DNA TGTGCCAGCAGCCGCAGCGGGGGATCCTACAATGAGCAGTTCTTC. The chain joins TRBV7-9 to TRBJ2-1, with 8 bases identical to TRBD2. This CDR3 has 15 amino acids. Germline lookup yields CDR1 SEHNR and CDR2 FQNEAQ (reference sequence). J gave up 1 base and V 5 bases, and 4 bases lay outside the gene matches.

This clonotype was observed many times. V and J are TRBV5-1 and TRBJ2-3; D call uncertain. This CDR3 has 12 amino acids. Germline values: CDR1 SGHRS, CDR2 YFSETQ. Trimming took off 5 bases at V and 3 bases at J, with 7 bases between the two ends. In nucleotides, the CDR3 is TGCGCCAGCAGTTTTGATACAGATACGCAGTATTTT. Protein product: CASSFDTDTQYF.

This clonotype was counted between two and nine times. The chain combines TRBV5-1 with TRBJ1-2; perhaps TRBD1 as D (5 bases). This CDR3 region has 14 residues. Looked up from germline, CDR1 is SGHRS and CDR2 is YFSETQ. The ends were cut back, 4 bases at V and 6 bases at J, with 16 bases in the middle. The CDR3 DNA sequence: TGCGCCAGCAGCGCGGGACGGACGGGGGATGGCTACACCTTC. Translating it yields CASSAGRTGDGYTF.

This clonotype was counted many times. The V and J genes are TRBV20-1 and TRBJ2-7, with D possibly matching TRBD1 (5 bases). The V gene lost 6 bases and the J gene lost 2 bases, with 11 bases spanning the gap. The CDR3 has 12 residues. CDR1 and CDR2 (germline): DFQATT, SNEGSKA (reference sequence). CDR3 DNA: TGCAGTGCCGTTAGGGGCGCCTACGAGCAGTACTTC. Its translation is CSAVRGAYEQYF.

This clonotype was detected only a few times. The chain recombines TRBV6-5 with TRBJ2-1; TRBD1 might be the D (5 bases). CDR3 size: 12 residues. Trimming pared 2 bases from V and 10 bases from J, leaving 9 bases between. Germline V gene lookup returns CDR1 MNHEY and CDR2 SVGAGI. CDR3 DNA sequence: TGTGCCAGCAGTTACAGGGGCGGAGAGCAGTTCTTC. Protein product: CASSYRGGEQFF.

The rearrangement links TRBV12-3 or TRBV12-4 to TRBJ1-2; D is perhaps TRBD1 (6 bases). The CDR3 has 13 amino acids. V was pared by 5 bases and J by 4 bases, with 11 bases between. CDR3 protein: CASSLQGGYGYTF. Written as DNA, the CDR3 is TGTGCCAGCAGTCTACAGGGCGGCTATGGCTACACCTTC.

This clonotype was observed a handful of times. The chain uses TRBV3-1 and TRBJ1-5; no clear D gene. Germline V gene data show CDR1 as LGHDT and CDR2 as YNNKEL (reference sequence). This CDR3 contains 12 residues. V shed 2 bases and J shed 5 bases, with 4 bases lying between them. CDR3 residues: CASSQTDQPQHF. In nucleotides, the CDR3 is TGTGCCAGCAGCCAAACCGATCAGCCCCAGCATTTT.

This clonotype has a count of ten or more. CDR3 coding DNA: TGTGCCAGCAGCACCCACCCCAGGGGGTCAACCTACGAGCAGTACTTC. This codes for CASSTHPRGSTYEQYF. The chain uses TRBV7-2 and TRBJ2-7; 7 bases are shared with TRBD1. This CDR3 has 16 amino acids. The germline gives CDR1 SGHTA, CDR2 FQGNSA. The junction had 12 bases not matched to a gene; V was cut back by 5 bases and J by 2 bases.

This clonotype appeared a few times. The chain has TRBV12-3 or TRBV12-4 and TRBJ1-1, with a weak D call TRBD1 (5 bases). V dropped 6 bases and J dropped 4 bases, with 18 bases sitting between them. The CDR3 runs 15 residues. CDR3 sequence (DNA): TGTGCCAGCAGACACCAGGGTGGGATGAGCACTGAAGCTTTCTTT. This encodes CASRHQGGMSTEAFF.